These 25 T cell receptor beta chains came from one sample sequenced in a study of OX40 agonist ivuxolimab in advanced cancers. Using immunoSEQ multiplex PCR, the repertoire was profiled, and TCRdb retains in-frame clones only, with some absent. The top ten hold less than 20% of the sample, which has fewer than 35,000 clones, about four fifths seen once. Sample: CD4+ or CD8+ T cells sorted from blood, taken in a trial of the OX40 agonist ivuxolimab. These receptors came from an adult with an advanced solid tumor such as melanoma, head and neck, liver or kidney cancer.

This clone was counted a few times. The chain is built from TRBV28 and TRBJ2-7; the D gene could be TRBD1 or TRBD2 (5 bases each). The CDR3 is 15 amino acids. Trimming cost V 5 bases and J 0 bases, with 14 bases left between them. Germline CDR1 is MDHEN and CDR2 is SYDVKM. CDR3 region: CASSPGTRSSYEQYF. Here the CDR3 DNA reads TGTGCCAGCAGTCCAGGGACCAGGAGCTCCTACGAGCAGTACTTC.

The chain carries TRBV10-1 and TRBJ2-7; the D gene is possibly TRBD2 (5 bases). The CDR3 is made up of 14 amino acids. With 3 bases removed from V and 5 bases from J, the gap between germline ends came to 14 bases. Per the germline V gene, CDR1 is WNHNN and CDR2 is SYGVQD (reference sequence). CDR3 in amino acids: CASSDGGIVDEQYF. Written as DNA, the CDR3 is TGCGCCAGCAGTGATGGAGGTATCGTGGACGAGCAGTACTTC.

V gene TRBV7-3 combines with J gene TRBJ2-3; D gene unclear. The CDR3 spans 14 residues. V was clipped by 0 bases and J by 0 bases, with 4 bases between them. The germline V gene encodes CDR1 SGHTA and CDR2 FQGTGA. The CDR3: CASSLTPSTDTQYF. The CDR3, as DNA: TGTGCCAGCAGCTTAACACCGAGCACAGATACGCAGTATTTT.

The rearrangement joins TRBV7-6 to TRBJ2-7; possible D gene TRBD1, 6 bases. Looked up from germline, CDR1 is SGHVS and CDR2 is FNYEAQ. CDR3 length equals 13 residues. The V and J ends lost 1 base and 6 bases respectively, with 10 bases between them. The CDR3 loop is CASSLGTAAEQYF. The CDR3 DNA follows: TGTGCCAGCAGCTTAGGGACAGCTGCCGAGCAGTACTTC.

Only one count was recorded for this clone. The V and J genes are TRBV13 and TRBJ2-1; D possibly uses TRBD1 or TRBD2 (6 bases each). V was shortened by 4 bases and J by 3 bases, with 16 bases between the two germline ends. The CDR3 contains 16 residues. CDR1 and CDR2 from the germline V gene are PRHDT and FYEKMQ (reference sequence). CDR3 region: CASSSRGRDVYNEQFF. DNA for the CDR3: TGTGCCAGCAGCTCCCGGGGGCGGGACGTCTACAATGAGCAGTTCTTC.

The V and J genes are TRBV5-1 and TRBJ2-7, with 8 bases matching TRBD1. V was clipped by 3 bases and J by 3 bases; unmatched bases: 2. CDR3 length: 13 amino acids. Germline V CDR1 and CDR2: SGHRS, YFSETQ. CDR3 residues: CASSSGTGYEQYF. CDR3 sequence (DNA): TGCGCCAGCAGCTCCGGGACAGGCTACGAGCAGTACTTC.

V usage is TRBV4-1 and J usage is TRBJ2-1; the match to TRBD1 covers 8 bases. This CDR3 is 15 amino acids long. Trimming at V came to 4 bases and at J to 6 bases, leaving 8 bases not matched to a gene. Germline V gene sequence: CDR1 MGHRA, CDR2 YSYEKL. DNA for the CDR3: TGCGCCAGCAGCCTACAGGGGGGCCTACTCAATGAGCAGTTCTTC. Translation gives CASSLQGGLLNEQFF.

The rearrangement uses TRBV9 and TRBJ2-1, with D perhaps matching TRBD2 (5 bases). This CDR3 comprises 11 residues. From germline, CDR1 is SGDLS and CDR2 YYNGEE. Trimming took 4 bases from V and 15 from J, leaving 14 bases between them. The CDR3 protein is CASSMGSGMFF. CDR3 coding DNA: TGTGCCAGCAGCATGGGATCGGGGATGTTCTTC.

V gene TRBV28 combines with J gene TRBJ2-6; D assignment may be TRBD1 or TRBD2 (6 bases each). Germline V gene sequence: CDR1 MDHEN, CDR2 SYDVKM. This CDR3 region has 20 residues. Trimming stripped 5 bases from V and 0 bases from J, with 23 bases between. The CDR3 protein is CASSKQFGGQGPSGANVLTF. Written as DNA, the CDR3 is TGTGCCAGCAGTAAGCAGTTTGGGGGGCAGGGCCCCTCTGGGGCCAACGTCCTGACTTTC.

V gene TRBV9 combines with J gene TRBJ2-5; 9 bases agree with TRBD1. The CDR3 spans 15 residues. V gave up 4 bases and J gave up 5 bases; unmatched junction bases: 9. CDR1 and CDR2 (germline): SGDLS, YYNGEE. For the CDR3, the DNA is TGTGCCAGCAGCCCCGGACAGGGGCGAGAGGAGACCCAGTACTTC. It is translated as CASSPGQGREETQYF.

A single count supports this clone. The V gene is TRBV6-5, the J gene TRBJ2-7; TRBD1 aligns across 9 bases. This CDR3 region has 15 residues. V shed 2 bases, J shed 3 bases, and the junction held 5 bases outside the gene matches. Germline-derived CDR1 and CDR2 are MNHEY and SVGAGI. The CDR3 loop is CASSYPGQGVYEQYF. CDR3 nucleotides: TGTGCCAGCAGTTACCCGGGACAGGGCGTCTACGAGCAGTACTTC.

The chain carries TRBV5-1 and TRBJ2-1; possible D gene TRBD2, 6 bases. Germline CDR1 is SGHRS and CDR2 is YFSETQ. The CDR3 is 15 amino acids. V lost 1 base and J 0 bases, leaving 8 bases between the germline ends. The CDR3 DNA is TGCGCCAGCAGCTTGTTAGCGGACTCCTACAATGAGCAGTTCTTC. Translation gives CASSLLADSYNEQFF.

The DNA for the CDR3 is TGTGCCACCAGCAGAAGGACAGCCACCGCCCACGAGCAGTACTTC. Protein sequence: CATSRRTATAHEQYF. The chain is built from TRBV15 and TRBJ2-7; the D gene is possibly TRBD1 (6 bases). The V end lost 2 bases, the J end lost 5 bases, and 16 bases lay between the germline ends. This CDR3 spans 15 amino acids. Germline lookup yields CDR1 LNHNV and CDR2 YYDKDF (reference sequence).

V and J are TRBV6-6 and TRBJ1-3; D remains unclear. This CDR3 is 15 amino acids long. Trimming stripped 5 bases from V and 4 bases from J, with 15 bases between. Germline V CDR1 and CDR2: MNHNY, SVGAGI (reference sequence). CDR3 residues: CASSTYNRPGNTIYF. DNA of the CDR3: TGTGCCAGCAGTACCTACAATCGTCCCGGAAACACCATATATTTT.

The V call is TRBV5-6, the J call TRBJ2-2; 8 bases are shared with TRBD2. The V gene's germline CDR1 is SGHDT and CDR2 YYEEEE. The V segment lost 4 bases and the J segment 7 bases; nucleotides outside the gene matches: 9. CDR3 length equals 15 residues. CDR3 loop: CASSRLARGGGELFF. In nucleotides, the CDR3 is TGTGCCAGCAGCCGACTAGCGAGAGGTGGCGGGGAGCTGTTTTTT.

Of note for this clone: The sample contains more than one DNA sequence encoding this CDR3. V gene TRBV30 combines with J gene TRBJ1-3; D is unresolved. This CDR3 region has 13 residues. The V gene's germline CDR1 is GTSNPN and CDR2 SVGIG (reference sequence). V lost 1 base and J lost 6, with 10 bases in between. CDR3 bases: TGTGCCTGGAGTGCAGGACGGTTAAACACCATATATTTT. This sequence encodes CAWSAGRLNTIYF.

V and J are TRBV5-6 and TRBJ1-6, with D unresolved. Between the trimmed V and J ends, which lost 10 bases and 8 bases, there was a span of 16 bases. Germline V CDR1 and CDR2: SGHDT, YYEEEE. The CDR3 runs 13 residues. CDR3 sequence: CAGSRSWDSPLHF. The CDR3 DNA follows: TGTGCCGGGTCCCGGTCTTGGGATTCACCCCTCCACTTT. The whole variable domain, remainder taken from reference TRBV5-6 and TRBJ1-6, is DAGVTQSPTHLIKTRGQQVTLRCSPKSGHDTVSWYQQALGQGPQFIFQYYEEEERQRGNFPDRFSGHQFPNYSSELNVNALLLGDSALYLCAGSRSWDSPLHFGNGTRLTVT.

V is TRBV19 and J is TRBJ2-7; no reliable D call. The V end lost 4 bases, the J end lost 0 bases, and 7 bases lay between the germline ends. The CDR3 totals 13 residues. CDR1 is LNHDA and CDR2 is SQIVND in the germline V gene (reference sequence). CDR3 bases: TGTGCCAGTAGTAGCGGACGCTCCTACGAGCAGTACTTC. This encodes CASSSGRSYEQYF.

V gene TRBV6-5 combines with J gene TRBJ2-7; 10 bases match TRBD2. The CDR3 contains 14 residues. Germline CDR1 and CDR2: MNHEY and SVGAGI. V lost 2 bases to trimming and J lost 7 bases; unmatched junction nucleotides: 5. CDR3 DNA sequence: TGTGCCAGCAGTTACGGAGCGGGAGGGAGTGAGCAGTACTTC. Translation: CASSYGAGGSEQYF.

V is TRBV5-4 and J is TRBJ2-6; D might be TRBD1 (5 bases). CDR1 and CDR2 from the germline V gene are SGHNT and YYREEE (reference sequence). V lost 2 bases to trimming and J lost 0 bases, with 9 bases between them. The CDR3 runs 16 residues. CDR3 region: CASSLDRASGANVLTF. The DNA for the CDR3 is TGTGCCAGCAGCTTAGACAGAGCCTCTGGGGCCAACGTCCTGACTTTC.

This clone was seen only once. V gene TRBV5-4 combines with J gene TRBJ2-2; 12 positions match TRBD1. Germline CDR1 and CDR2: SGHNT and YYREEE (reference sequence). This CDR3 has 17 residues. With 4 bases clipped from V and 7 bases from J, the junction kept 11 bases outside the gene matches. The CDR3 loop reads CASSPGGQGAHGGELFF. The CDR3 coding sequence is TGTGCCAGCAGCCCGGGGGGACAGGGGGCGCATGGCGGGGAGCTGTTTTTT.

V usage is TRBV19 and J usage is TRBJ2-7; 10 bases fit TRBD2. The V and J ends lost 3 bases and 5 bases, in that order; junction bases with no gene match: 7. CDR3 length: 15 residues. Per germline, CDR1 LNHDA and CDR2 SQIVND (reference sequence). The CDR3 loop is CASSMTSGPFDEQYF. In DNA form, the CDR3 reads TGTGCCAGTAGTATGACTAGCGGGCCCTTCGACGAGCAGTACTTC. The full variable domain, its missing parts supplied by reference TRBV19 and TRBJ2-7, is DGGITQSPKYLFRKEGQNVTLSCEQNLNHDAMYWYRQDPGQGLRLIYYSQIVNDFQKGDIAEGYSVSREKKESFPLTVTSAQKNPTAFYLCASSMTSGPFDEQYFGPGTRLTVT.

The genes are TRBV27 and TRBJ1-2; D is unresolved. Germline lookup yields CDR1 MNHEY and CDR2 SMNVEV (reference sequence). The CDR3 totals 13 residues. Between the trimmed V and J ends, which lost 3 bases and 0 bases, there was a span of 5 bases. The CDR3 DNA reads TGTGCCAGCAGTTTTGGGACTAACTATGGCTACACCTTC. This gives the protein CASSFGTNYGYTF.

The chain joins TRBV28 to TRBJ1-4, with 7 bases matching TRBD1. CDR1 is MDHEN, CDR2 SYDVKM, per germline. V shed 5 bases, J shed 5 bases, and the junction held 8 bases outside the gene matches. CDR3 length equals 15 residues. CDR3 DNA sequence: TGTGCCAGCAGTAATCCCGGGACAGAGAATGAAAAACTGTTTTTT. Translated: CASSNPGTENEKLFF.

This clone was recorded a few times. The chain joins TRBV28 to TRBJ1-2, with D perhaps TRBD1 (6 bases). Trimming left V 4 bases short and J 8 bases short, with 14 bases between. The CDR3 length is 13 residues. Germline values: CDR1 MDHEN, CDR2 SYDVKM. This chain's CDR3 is CASSSSGVRGYTF. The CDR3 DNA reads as TGTGCCAGCAGTTCCTCAGGGGTGCGAGGCTACACCTTC.